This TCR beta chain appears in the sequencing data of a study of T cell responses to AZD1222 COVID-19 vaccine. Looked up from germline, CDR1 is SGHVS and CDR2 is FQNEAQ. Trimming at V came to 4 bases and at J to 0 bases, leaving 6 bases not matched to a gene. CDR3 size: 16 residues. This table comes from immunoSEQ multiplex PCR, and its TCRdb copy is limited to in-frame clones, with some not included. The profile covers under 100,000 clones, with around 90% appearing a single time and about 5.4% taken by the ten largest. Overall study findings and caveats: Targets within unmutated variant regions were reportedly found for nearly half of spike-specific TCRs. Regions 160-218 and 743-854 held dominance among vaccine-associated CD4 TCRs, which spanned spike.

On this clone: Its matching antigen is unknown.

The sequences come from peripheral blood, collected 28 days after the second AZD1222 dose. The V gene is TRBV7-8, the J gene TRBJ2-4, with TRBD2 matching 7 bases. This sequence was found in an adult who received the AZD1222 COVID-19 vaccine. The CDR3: CASSSEAGLAKNIQYF. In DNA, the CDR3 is TGTGCCAGCAGCTCGGAAGCGGGACTAGCCAAAAACATTCAGTACTTC.